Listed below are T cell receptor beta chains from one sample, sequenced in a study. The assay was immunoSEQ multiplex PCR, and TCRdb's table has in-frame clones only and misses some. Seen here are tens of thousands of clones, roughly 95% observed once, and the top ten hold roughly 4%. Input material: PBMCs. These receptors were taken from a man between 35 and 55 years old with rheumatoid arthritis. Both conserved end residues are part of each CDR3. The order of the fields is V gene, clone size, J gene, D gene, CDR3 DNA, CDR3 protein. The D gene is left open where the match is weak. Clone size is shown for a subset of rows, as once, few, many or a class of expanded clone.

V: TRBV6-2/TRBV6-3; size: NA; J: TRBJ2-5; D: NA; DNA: TGTGCCAGCAGTTACTCTCCGGGACACCTGGTCAAGACCCAGTACTTC; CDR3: CASSYSPGHLVKTQYF
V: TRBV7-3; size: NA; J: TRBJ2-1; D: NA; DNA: TGTGCCAGCAGCCGCGGAGGGAGGAGCTCCTACAATGAGCAGTTCTTC; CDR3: CASSRGGRSSYNEQFF
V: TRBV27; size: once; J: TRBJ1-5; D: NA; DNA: TGTGCCAGCAGTTTATACTGGCAGGGAGAGGGGAGAAATCAGCCCCAGCATTTT; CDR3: CASSLYWQGEGRNQPQHF
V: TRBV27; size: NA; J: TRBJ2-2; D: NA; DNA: TGTGCCAGCAGTTTTCGCGCGACGAACACCGGGGAGCTGTTTTTT; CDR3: CASSFRATNTGELFF
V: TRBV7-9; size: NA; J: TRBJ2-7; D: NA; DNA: TGTGCCAGCAGCTTATACCCGGCCAACGTGGAGCAGTACTTC; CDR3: CASSLYPANVEQYF
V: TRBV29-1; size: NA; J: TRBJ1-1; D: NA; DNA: TGCAGCGTTGGTCTCCGGCAGGCGAACACTGAAGCTTTCTTT; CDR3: CSVGLRQANTEAFF
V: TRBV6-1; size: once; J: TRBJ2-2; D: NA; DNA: TGTGCCAGCAGTGAAAAGGCAGGGGACACCGGGGAGCTGTTTTTT; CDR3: CASSEKAGDTGELFF
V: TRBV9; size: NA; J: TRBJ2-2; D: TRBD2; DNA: TGTGCCAGCAGCGTAGAAATAGCGGGGAACACCGGGGAGCTGTTTTTT; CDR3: CASSVEIAGNTGELFF
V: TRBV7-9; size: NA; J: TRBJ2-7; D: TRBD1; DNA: TGTGCCAGCAGCGGGACCGGGACAGCGACCTACGAGCAGTACTTC; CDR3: CASSGTGTATYEQYF
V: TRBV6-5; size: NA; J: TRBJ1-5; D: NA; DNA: TGTGCCAGCAGTTATAGTGCTTATAGCAATCAGCCCCAGCATTTT; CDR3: CASSYSAYSNQPQHF
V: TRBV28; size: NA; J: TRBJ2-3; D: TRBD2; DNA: TGTGCCAGCAGCTCCCTCCGCCTAGCGGGAGGGCCGAAACTACTTACAGATACGCAGTATTTT; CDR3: CASSSLRLAGGPKLLTDTQYF
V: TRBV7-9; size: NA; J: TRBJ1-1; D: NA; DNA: TGTGCCAGCAGCTCCTGGTCCTCCGCGGCTGAAGCTTTCTTT; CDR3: CASSSWSSAAEAFF
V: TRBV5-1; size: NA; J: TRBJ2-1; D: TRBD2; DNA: TGCGCCAGCAGCCAGCCGACTAGCGGGAGGGGGGTCTACAATGAGCAGTTCTTC; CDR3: CASSQPTSGRGVYNEQFF
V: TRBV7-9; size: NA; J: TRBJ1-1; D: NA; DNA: TGTGCCAGCAGCTTTGACCAGAACACTGAAGCTTTCTTT; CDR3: CASSFDQNTEAFF
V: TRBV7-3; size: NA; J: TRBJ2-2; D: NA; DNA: TGTGCCAGCAGCCCCTGGGGGGGGCACACCGGGGAGCTGTTTTTT; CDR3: CASSPWGGHTGELFF
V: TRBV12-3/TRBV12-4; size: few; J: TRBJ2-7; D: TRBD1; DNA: TGTGCCAGCAGTTCGGGACAGGGTTACGAGCAGTACTTC; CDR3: CASSSGQGYEQYF
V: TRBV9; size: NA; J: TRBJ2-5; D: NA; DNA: TGTGCCAGCAGCGTAGAACTAGCTGGGGAGACCCAGTACTTC; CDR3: CASSVELAGETQYF